Sequencing of this TCR beta chain was carried out in a study of cytomegalovirus exposure and HLA in healthy donors. This clone has only one observation. The V end lost 4 bases, the J end lost 4 bases, and 20 bases lay between the germline ends. Germline loops: CDR1 SGHRS, CDR2 YFSETQ. The CDR3 is made up of 16 amino acids. The PCR ran on 60 Vbeta and 13 Jbeta primers. The repertoire was sequenced with immunoSEQ multiplex PCR; TCRdb's copy has only in-frame clones and lacks some. The table lists about 160,000 clones, roughly 73% of them singletons, with under 1.5% in the top ten. The chain has TRBV5-1 and TRBJ1-1; maybe TRBD1 (5 bases). This clonotype was sampled from a woman aged 25-40 years in good health and CMV-seronegative. Material for sequencing was PBMCs. As DNA, the CDR3 is TGCGCCAGCAGCGGGGGGAGAGGGACGGTAAGCACTGAAGCTTTCTTT. Translating gives CASSGGRGTVSTEAFF.